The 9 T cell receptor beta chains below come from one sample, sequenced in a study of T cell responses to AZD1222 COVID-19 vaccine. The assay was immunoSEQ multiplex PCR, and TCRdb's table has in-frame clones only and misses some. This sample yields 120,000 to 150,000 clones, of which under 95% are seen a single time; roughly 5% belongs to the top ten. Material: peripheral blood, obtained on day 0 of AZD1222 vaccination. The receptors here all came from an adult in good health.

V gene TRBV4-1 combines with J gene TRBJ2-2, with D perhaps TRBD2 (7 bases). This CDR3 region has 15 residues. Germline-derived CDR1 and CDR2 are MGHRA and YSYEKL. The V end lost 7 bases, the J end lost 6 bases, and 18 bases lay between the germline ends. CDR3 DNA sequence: TGCGCCAGCAAGGGGGGGTTTAGCGGCCCCGGGGAGCTGTTTTTT. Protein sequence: CASKGGFSGPGELFF.

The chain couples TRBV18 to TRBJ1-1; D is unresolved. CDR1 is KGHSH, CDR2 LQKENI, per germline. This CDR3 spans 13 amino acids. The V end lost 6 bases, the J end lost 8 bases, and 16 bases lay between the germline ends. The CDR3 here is CASSPIVDSEAFF. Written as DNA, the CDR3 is TGTGCCAGCTCTCCCATAGTGGACTCGGAAGCTTTCTTT.

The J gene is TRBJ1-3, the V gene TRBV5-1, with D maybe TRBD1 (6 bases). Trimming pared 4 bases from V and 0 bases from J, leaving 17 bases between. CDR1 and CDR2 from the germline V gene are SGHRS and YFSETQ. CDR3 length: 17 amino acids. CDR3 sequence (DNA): TGCGCCAGCAGCGTAGGATCCCGGGACACCTCTGGAAACACCATATATTTT. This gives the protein CASSVGSRDTSGNTIYF. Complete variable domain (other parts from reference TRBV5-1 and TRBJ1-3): KAGVTQTPRYLIKTRGQQVTLSCSPISGHRSVSWYQQTPGQGLQFLFEYFSETQRNKGNFPGRFSGRQFSNSRSEMNVSTLELGDSALYLCASSVGSRDTSGNTIYFGEGSWLTVV.

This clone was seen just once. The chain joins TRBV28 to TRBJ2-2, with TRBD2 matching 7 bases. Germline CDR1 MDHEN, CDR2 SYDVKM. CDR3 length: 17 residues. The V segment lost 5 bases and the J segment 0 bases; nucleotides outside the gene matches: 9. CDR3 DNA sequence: TGTGCCAGCAGTCTGCTAGGACTAGTCGCGAACACCGGGGAGCTGTTTTTT. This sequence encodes CASSLLGLVANTGELFF. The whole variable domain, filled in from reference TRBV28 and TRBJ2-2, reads DVKVTQSSRYLVKRTGEKVFLECVQDMDHENMFWYRQDPGLGLRLIYFSYDVKMKEKGDIPEGYSVSREKKERFSLILESASTNQTSMYLCASSLLGLVANTGELFFGEGSRLTVL.

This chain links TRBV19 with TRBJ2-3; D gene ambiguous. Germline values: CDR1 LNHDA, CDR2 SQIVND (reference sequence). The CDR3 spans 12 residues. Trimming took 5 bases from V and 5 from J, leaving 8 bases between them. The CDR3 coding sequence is TGTGCCAGTAGTGCCGGACGAGATACGCAGTATTTT. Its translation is CASSAGRDTQYF.

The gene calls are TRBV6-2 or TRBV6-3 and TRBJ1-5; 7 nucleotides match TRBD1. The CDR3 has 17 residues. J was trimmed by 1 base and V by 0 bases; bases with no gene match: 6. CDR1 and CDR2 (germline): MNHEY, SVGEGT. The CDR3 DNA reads TGTGCCAGCAGTTACTCGCCCTACAGGGGAAGCAATCAGCCCCAGCATTTT. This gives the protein CASSYSPYRGSNQPQHF.

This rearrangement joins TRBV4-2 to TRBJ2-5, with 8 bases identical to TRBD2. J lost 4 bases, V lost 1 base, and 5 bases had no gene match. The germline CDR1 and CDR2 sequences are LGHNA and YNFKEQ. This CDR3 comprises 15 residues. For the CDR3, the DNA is TGTGCCAGCAGCCAAGGGACTAGCCGTCGAGAGACCCAGTACTTC. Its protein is CASSQGTSRRETQYF.

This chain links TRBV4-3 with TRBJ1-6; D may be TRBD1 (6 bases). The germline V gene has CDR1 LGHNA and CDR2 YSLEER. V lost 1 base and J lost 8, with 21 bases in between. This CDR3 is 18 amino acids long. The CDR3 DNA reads TGCGCCAGCAGCCAAGTTGACAGGTTCGACAGGCGCGATTCACCCCTCCACTTT. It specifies CASSQVDRFDRRDSPLHF.

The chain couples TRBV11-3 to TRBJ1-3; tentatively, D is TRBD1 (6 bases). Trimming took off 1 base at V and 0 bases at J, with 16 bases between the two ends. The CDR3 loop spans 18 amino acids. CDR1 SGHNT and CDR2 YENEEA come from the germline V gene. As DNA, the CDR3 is TGTGCCAGCAGCTTAGTGAATCTTGGGGGCAACTCTGGAAACACCATATATTTT. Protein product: CASSLVNLGGNSGNTIYF.